The sequence of this TCR beta chain was determined in a study of shared clonotypes between healthy human individuals. The CDR3 runs 12 residues. In germline, CDR1 is MNHNY, CDR2 SVGAGI (reference sequence). V was shortened by 8 bases and J by 4 bases, with 9 bases between the two germline ends. Assay used: immunoSEQ multiplex PCR; TCRdb lists only in-frame clones, some missing. The repertoire holds roughly 1,500,000 clones, with about 98.5% as singletons. The specimen sequenced was naive CD4+ T cells sorted from blood. Specified subset: CD45RA+ positively selected. The TCR sequence derives from a young man in good health. The gene calls are TRBV6-6 and TRBJ2-1; D unresolved. Here the CDR3 reads CASRHGYNEQFF. DNA for the CDR3: TGTGCCAGCCGGCACGGATACAATGAGCAGTTCTTC.